This T cell receptor beta chain emerged from a study of preoperative IRX-2 immunotherapy in early breast cancer. Measured with immunoSEQ multiplex PCR; TCRdb has only the in-frame clones, and not every one. The sample contains approximately 13,000 clones, approximately 90% of which appear only once. Germline V gene sequence: CDR1 SGHDN, CDR2 FVKESK. The CDR3 spans 15 residues. With 4 bases removed from V and 1 base from J, the gap between germline ends came to 11 bases. The treatment was: preoperative locoregional IRX-2 cytokine immunotherapy. This phase Ib study tested locoregional IRX-2 cytokine immunotherapy given before surgery.

The specimen was collected from a patient treated with IRX-2 immunotherapy. This receptor was taken from a human donor with breast cancer. V gene TRBV14 combines with J gene TRBJ2-1; D gene ambiguous. The CDR3 loop reads CASSRRFVSYNEQFF. CDR3 bases: TGTGCCAGCAGCCGACGGTTTGTGTCCTACAATGAGCAGTTCTTC.